The T cell receptor (beta chain) described here comes from a study of Graves' ophthalmopathy and Graves' hyperthyroidism. Whole-study context: The collection of peripheral blood took place at initial diagnosis, before any treatment.

The study, taken as a whole, reports: Most expanded clonotypes from thyroid (those above 0.001 frequency) were also found in blood.

Active ophthalmopathy (CAS at least 3, NOSPECS at least 4), lasting under 3 months. The authors diagnosed from clinical symptoms, serum thyroxine, TRAb, thyroid ultrasound and orbital computed tomography. This CDR3 is 15 amino acids long. CDR1 and CDR2 from the germline V gene are MNHEY and SVGAGI. The trim removed 0 bases at V and 4 bases at J, leaving 6 bases unmatched. With regard to this clonotype: Its antigen remains unknown.

For repertoire sequencing, the TCR beta CDR3 regions were amplified from RNA transcripts. An opening RT-PCR round employed HTBI primers and preceded a second-round multiplex PCR. TCRdb re-called the multiplex PCR reads with MiXCR, one entry per CDR3 protein. The repertoire holds about 700,000 distinct CDR3 sequences, about 40% seen once, with more than 2.5% in the top ten. The sample was peripheral blood. This clonotype was sampled from an adult man with Graves' ophthalmopathy. The chain has TRBV6-5 and TRBJ2-7, with 7 bases matching TRBD2. The CDR3 DNA sequence: TGTGCCAGCAGTTACTCAGCGGGATCTGGGTACGAGCAGTACTTC. Its translation is CASSYSAGSGYEQYF.